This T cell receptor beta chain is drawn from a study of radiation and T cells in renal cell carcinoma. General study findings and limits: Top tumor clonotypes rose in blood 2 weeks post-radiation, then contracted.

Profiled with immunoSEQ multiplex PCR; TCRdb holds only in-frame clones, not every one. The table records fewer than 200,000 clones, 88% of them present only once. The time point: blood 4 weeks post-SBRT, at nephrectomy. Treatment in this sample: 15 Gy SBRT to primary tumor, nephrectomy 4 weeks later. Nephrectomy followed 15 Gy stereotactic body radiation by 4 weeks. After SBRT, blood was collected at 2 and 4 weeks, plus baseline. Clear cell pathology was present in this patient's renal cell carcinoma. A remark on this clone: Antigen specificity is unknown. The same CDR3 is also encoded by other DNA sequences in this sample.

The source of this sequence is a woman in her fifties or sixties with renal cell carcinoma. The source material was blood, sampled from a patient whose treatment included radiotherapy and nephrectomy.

The CDR3 nucleotides are TGTGCCAGTAGTATCCAGGGATATGGCTACACCTTC. Its translation is CASSIQGYGYTF. The chain carries TRBV19 and TRBJ1-2; D might be TRBD1 (5 bases). V was cut by 3 bases and J by 5 bases, with 7 bases left in between. CDR1 LNHDA and CDR2 SQIVND come from the germline V gene (reference sequence). The CDR3 sequence is 12 residues long.